Below are 15 T cell receptor beta chains sequenced from a single sample in a study of T cell responses to AZD1222 COVID-19 vaccine. TCRdb's copy holds only in-frame clones and misses some; the assay was immunoSEQ multiplex PCR. The sample contains approximately 91,000 clones, approximately 91% of which appear only once. The source material was peripheral blood, sampled on day 0 of AZD1222 vaccination. The receptor source for this set is an adult in good health.

The V and J genes are TRBV19 and TRBJ2-2, with 9 positions matching TRBD1. V lost 4 bases, J lost 5 bases, and 14 bases stayed unmatched. Germline CDR1 and CDR2: LNHDA and SQIVND (reference sequence). This CDR3 has 18 amino acids. The CDR3 DNA sequence: TGTGCCAGTAGTAGCACACCGGGACAGGGAATAGGGACCGGGGAGCTGTTTTTT. Amino acid sequence: CASSSTPGQGIGTGELFF.

The rearrangement links TRBV5-1 to TRBJ1-1; D unclear. Trimming removed 7 bases at V and 1 base at J, with 2 bases between. Germline V gene lookup returns CDR1 SGHRS and CDR2 YFSETQ. The CDR3 is made up of 10 amino acids. CDR3 DNA sequence: TGCGCCAGCCGGAACACTGAAGCTTTCTTT. Protein: CASRNTEAFF.

This chain links TRBV15 with TRBJ1-1; a weak D match, TRBD1 (5 bases). V lost 0 bases and J 0 bases, leaving 14 bases between the germline ends. Germline V gene sequence: CDR1 LNHNV, CDR2 YYDKDF (reference sequence). The CDR3 extends over 17 amino acids. CDR3 sequence reads: CATSRELSGALNTEAFF. The CDR3 region has the DNA TGTGCCACCAGCAGAGAACTAAGCGGGGCCTTGAACACTGAAGCTTTCTTT.

The chain employs TRBV7-3 and TRBJ1-1, with D unclear. V dropped 4 bases and J dropped 2 bases, with 14 bases sitting between them. The length of the CDR3 is 15 residues. The germline CDR1 and CDR2 sequences are SGHTA and FQGTGA. For the CDR3, the DNA is TGTGCCAGCAGCTCCCAACCTGGCCCCAACACTGAAGCTTTCTTT. Protein: CASSSQPGPNTEAFF. The whole variable domain, remainder taken from reference TRBV7-3 and TRBJ1-1, is GAGVSQTPSNKVTEKGKYVELRCDPISGHTALYWYRQSLGQGPEFLIYFQGTGAADDSGLPNDRFFAVRPEGSVSTLKIQRTERGDSAVYLCASSSQPGPNTEAFFGQGTRLTVV.

This clone was seen only a few times. This sequence joins TRBV5-5 and TRBJ2-3; D ambiguous. The CDR3 is made up of 13 amino acids. The V end was cut by 0 bases, the J end by 6 bases, with 8 bases between. CDR1 SGHKS and CDR2 YYEKEE come from the germline V gene (reference sequence). The CDR3 DNA reads as TGTGCCAGCAGCTTGGTCTATCGCGATACGCAGTATTTT. Translating gives CASSLVYRDTQYF.

The rearrangement links TRBV11-3 to TRBJ1-1, with D maybe TRBD1 (6 bases). The ends were cut back, 0 bases at V and 11 bases at J, with 13 bases in the middle. Germline CDR1 reads SGHNT; CDR2 reads YENEEA. The CDR3 consists of 13 residues. The CDR3 coding sequence is TGTGCCAGCAGCTTAGAGAGGGGGGCGAGGGCTTTCTTT. Encoded protein: CASSLERGARAFF.

The V call is TRBV5-1, the J call TRBJ2-3; the match to TRBD1 covers 9 bases. CDR3 length: 16 amino acids. The germline gives CDR1 SGHRS, CDR2 YFSETQ. The V segment lost 4 bases and the J segment 0 bases; nucleotides outside the gene matches: 6. The CDR3 DNA is TGCGCCAGCAGCGATACCGGGACAGGGAGCACAGATACGCAGTATTTT. This encodes CASSDTGTGSTDTQYF.

The chain uses TRBV6-5 and TRBJ2-4, with D possibly being TRBD1 (6 bases). V was trimmed by 8 bases and J by 8 bases, leaving 19 bases between them. This CDR3 spans 14 amino acids. Germline values: CDR1 MNHEY, CDR2 SVGAGI. CDR3 amino acids: CASGNRDMGDIQYF. As DNA, the CDR3 is TGTGCCAGCGGAAACAGGGACATGGGGGACATTCAGTACTTC.

The rearrangement links TRBV19 to TRBJ1-2; D uncertain. The CDR3 spans 12 residues. The ends were cut back, 7 bases at V and 8 bases at J, with 14 bases in the middle. Looked up from germline, CDR1 is LNHDA and CDR2 is SQIVND (reference sequence). Written as DNA, the CDR3 is TGTGCCAGTATCGACACCTTCGGCGGCTACACCTTC. It yields the protein CASIDTFGGYTF.

This clone was seen only once. The rearrangement links TRBV11-3 to TRBJ2-1; 9 bases are a match to TRBD1. The CDR3 has 15 residues. J lost 4 bases, V lost 5 bases, and 6 bases had no gene match. CDR1 is SGHNT and CDR2 is YENEEA in the germline V gene. The CDR3 is CASSPRTGAYNEQFF. Written as DNA, the CDR3 is TGTGCCAGCAGCCCAAGGACAGGGGCGTACAATGAGCAGTTCTTC.

V is TRBV7-9 and J is TRBJ1-1; TRBD1 is a possible D gene (5 bases). Per the germline V gene, CDR1 is SEHNR and CDR2 is FQNEAQ (reference sequence). The CDR3 spans 18 residues. The V end lost 2 bases, the J end lost 1 base, and 20 bases lay between the germline ends. CDR3 protein: CASSLWDAGTIWNTEAFF. The CDR3, as DNA: TGTGCCAGCAGCTTATGGGATGCCGGGACTATATGGAACACTGAAGCTTTCTTT.

This chain uses TRBV30 with TRBJ2-6, with D possibly TRBD2 on 5 matching bases. The CDR3 contains 16 residues. V shed 2 bases and J shed 4 bases, with 15 bases lying between them. Germline lookup yields CDR1 GTSNPN and CDR2 SVGIG (reference sequence). The CDR3 DNA reads TGTGCCTGGAGTAGAATAGGGAGTTCGGGGGCCAACGTCCTGACTTTC. As protein: CAWSRIGSSGANVLTF.

The genes are TRBV6-1 and TRBJ2-5; no clear D gene. CDR3 size: 13 residues. Trimming left V 0 bases short and J 5 bases short, with 7 bases between. Per germline, CDR1 MNHNS and CDR2 SASEGT. The CDR3 DNA is TGTGCCAGCAGTGAAGCGCGACGGGAGACCCAGTACTTC. Residues: CASSEARRETQYF.

The CDR3 region is CASTKGLLEAFF. The CDR3 bases are TGTGCCAGCACCAAAGGTCTCCTTGAAGCTTTCTTT. This chain links TRBV5-6 with TRBJ1-1; D is unclear. The CDR3 extends over 12 amino acids. V lost 6 bases and J 7 bases, leaving 13 bases between the germline ends. The germline V gene encodes CDR1 SGHDT and CDR2 YYEEEE.

J is TRBJ1-5 and V is TRBV28; D remains ambiguous. CDR1 MDHEN and CDR2 SYDVKM come from the germline V gene. The CDR3 consists of 14 residues. V lost 6 bases and J 0 bases, leaving 9 bases between the germline ends. CDR3 sequence (DNA): TGTGCCAGCAGGAGGGCCATTAGCAATCAGCCCCAGCATTTT. It is translated as CASRRAISNQPQHF.